Presented here are 2 T cell receptor beta chains from one specimen sequenced in a study of T cells in Graves' hyperthyroidism and ophthalmopathy. Amplified regions were TCR beta CDR3 sequences from RNA transcripts. TCR CDR3 underwent first-round RT-PCR with the HTBI primer set. TCRdb fed the multiplex PCR reads into MiXCR, producing one record per CDR3 protein. Of approximately 560,000 distinct CDR3 sequences in the sample, about 15% were seen once. What was sequenced was blood. These receptors all come from a woman in her thirties with Graves' hyperthyroidism.

This clonotype has a count of ten or more. The CDR3 region is CAWGGQPNTEAFF. CDR3 DNA: TGTGCCTGGGGAGGACAGCCGAACACTGAAGCTTTCTTT. This chain uses TRBV30 with TRBJ1-1; D might be TRBD1 (6 bases). The CDR3 loop spans 13 amino acids. Germline lookup yields CDR1 GTSNPN and CDR2 SVGIG (reference sequence). V dropped 5 bases and J dropped 1 base, with 11 bases sitting between them.

In its sample, this clonotype was seen many times. The chain carries TRBV20-1 and TRBJ2-7, with 9 bases fitting TRBD2. The CDR3 has 17 amino acids. The V gene end was trimmed by 7 bases and the J gene end by 4 bases; junction bases not matched to a gene: 20. Germline V gene lookup returns CDR1 DFQATT and CDR2 SNEGSKA (reference sequence). CDR3 coding DNA: TGCAGTGTATCTGGGATAGCGGGAGCTAACGGCCTTTACGAGCAGTACTTC. Protein: CSVSGIAGANGLYEQYF.